Listed below are T cell receptor beta chains from one sample, sequenced in a study of vaccination and CD4 T cells after COVID-19. A single record per CDR3 protein comes from TCRdb applying MiXCR to the PCR reads. The sample consists of just over 35,000 distinct CDR3 sequences, around 33% of them appearing once. The sequences come from CD4+ T cells from blood, collected about 7 months after SARS-CoV-2 vaccination. All receptors derive from a human donor who had recovered from COVID-19. Each CDR3 is given with its conserved first and last residue. D genes are given only for firm matches. Expanded clones get a size class; other rows say once, few or many, or leave the size out.

V,J,size,D,CDR3,DNA
TRBV27,TRBJ2-2,few,TRBD2,CASSLYPTGLAGGPGELFF,TGTGCCAGCAGTTTATACCCCACGGGACTAGCGGGAGGACCTGGGGAGCTGTTTTTT
TRBV28,TRBJ2-6,few,TRBD1,CASSFLGQANSGANVLTF,TGTGCCAGCAGTTTCCTGGGACAGGCTAACTCTGGGGCCAACGTCCTGACTTTC
TRBV28,TRBJ2-7,-,TRBD2,CASSPPRASGRVSYEQYF,TGTGCCAGCAGCCCCCCTCGGGCTAGCGGGAGGGTCTCCTACGAGCAGTACTTC
TRBV4-1,TRBJ2-3,once,-,CASSQATVPNTDTQYF,TGCGCCAGCAGCCAAGCGACAGTTCCCAACACAGATACGCAGTATTTT
TRBV15,TRBJ2-3,medium-sized,TRBD2,CATSILAGASDTQYF,TGTGCCACCAGCATACTAGCGGGAGCATCAGATACGCAGTATTTT
TRBV6-5,TRBJ2-3,few,TRBD2,CASSYPSGSVDTQYF,TGTGCCAGCAGTTATCCTAGCGGGAGTGTAGATACGCAGTATTTT
TRBV5-1,TRBJ2-2,-,TRBD2,CASTGTSNTGELFF,TGCGCCAGCACCGGGACTAGCAACACCGGGGAGCTGTTTTTT
TRBV4-1,TRBJ1-2,once,TRBD1,CASSQGQGEFGYGYTF,TGCGCCAGCAGCCAAGGACAGGGGGAGTTCGGCTATGGCTACACCTTC
TRBV7-2,TRBJ2-3,-,-,CASSSYTDTQYF,TGTGCCAGCAGCTCGTACACAGATACGCAGTATTTT
TRBV20-1,TRBJ1-3,few,-,CSARGRGGSGNTIYF,TGCAGTGCTAGGGGGCGCGGCGGATCTGGAAACACCATATATTTT
TRBV10-2,TRBJ1-1,few,TRBD1,CASSESAGGRTEAFF,TGCGCCAGCAGTGAGTCGGCAGGGGGTCGGACTGAAGCTTTCTTT
TRBV7-8,TRBJ2-4,-,-,CASSHYTRQLAKNIQYF,TGTGCCAGCAGCCATTACACCCGACAGTTAGCCAAAAACATTCAGTACTTC
TRBV20-1,TRBJ2-5,once,TRBD1,CSATQPRQGAETQYF,TGCAGTGCTACCCAACCGCGACAGGGTGCCGAGACCCAGTACTTC
TRBV7-8,TRBJ2-5,few,-,CASSPKSSRQETQYF,TGTGCCAGCAGTCCCAAGAGTTCGAGGCAAGAGACCCAGTACTTC
TRBV7-8,TRBJ2-5,few,-,CASSLAGQLPQETQYF,TGTGCCAGCAGCTTAGCGGGTCAGCTACCCCAAGAGACCCAGTACTTC
TRBV7-2,TRBJ2-2,few,TRBD1,CASSLLGQGAGELFF,TGTGCCAGCAGCTTATTGGGACAGGGGGCCGGGGAGCTGTTTTTT
TRBV5-4,TRBJ1-6,few,TRBD1,CASSFPTGGDSPLHF,TGTGCCAGCAGCTTCCCGACAGGGGGCGATTCACCCCTCCACTTT
TRBV20-1,TRBJ1-2,-,-,CSARVPGHRGARDGYTF,TGCAGTGCTAGAGTCCCCGGACACCGTGGGGCCCGGGATGGCTACACCTTC
TRBV6-1,TRBJ1-1,medium-sized,TRBD1,CATSTGGESTEAFF,TGTGCCACCTCGACAGGGGGGGAGAGCACTGAAGCTTTCTTT
TRBV7-9,TRBJ2-1,-,TRBD2,CASSSTLAGVYNEQFF,TGTGCCAGCAGCTCGACCCTAGCGGGAGTTTACAATGAGCAGTTCTTC
TRBV27,TRBJ2-7,-,TRBD2,CASKLGRVTYEQYF,TGTGCCAGCAAACTCGGGAGGGTGACCTACGAGCAGTACTTC
TRBV6-5,TRBJ2-3,-,TRBD1,CASSYYVGTGGTDTQYF,TGTGCCAGCAGTTACTATGTAGGGACAGGGGGCACAGATACGCAGTATTTT
TRBV2,TRBJ1-5,-,-,CASRPTGGDSNQPQHF,TGTGCCAGCAGACCTACCGGGGGAGATAGCAATCAGCCCCAGCATTTT
TRBV20-1,TRBJ1-2,-,-,CSARDLQGGGGYGYTF,TGCAGTGCTAGAGATTTACAGGGAGGGGGTGGCTATGGCTACACCTTC
TRBV7-6,TRBJ2-3,-,-,CASSLDGLSTDTQYF,TGTGCCAGCAGCTTAGATGGACTGAGCACAGATACGCAGTATTTT
TRBV19,TRBJ1-1,-,-,CASSISSRHTEAFF,TGTGCCAGTAGTATATCCTCTCGACATACCGAAGCTTTCTTT
TRBV18,TRBJ1-2,-,-,CASSPVAGDAYGYTF,TGTGCCAGCTCACCCGTGGCAGGGGATGCCTATGGCTACACCTTC
TRBV25-1,TRBJ1-2,-,-,CASSEVGAANYGYTF,TGTGCCAGCAGTGAAGTGGGAGCCGCTAACTATGGCTACACCTTC
TRBV27,TRBJ1-1,few,-,CASRQGTEAFF,TGTGCCAGCAGACAGGGCACTGAAGCTTTCTTT
TRBV6-1,TRBJ2-3,few,-,CASRSGATDTQYF,TGTGCCAGCAGGTCGGGAGCCACAGATACGCAGTATTTT
TRBV5-1,TRBJ2-2,-,-,CASRPTEAGELFF,TGCGCCAGCAGACCCACTGAGGCCGGGGAGCTGTTTTTT
TRBV18,TRBJ1-5,-,-,CASSPLPAEAGQPQHF,TGTGCCAGCTCACCTCTCCCGGCTGAGGCGGGTCAGCCCCAGCATTTT
TRBV7-2,TRBJ2-7,few,-,CASSLGAQRTGEQYF,TGTGCCAGCAGCTTAGGAGCCCAGCGGACGGGGGAGCAGTACTTC
TRBV20-1,TRBJ2-7,-,TRBD1,CSVRQGASYEQYF,TGCAGTGTTAGACAGGGGGCATCCTACGAGCAGTACTTC
TRBV20-1,TRBJ1-5,few,-,CSANNGGSGSSNQPQHF,TGCAGTGCCAACAACGGGGGGTCGGGGTCGAGCAATCAGCCCCAGCATTTT
TRBV2,TRBJ2-3,-,TRBD2,CASMGASGDADTQYF,TGTGCCAGCATGGGGGCTAGCGGGGACGCAGATACGCAGTATTTT
TRBV7-2,TRBJ2-3,medium-sized,-,CASSLSTDTQYF,TGTGCCAGCTCCCTAAGCACAGATACGCAGTATTTT